Below, 29 T cell receptor beta chains from the same sample are listed, as sequenced in a study of radiation and T cells in renal cell carcinoma. Data came from immunoSEQ multiplex PCR; TCRdb stores just in-frame clones and leaves some out. The sample lists around 140,000 clones; roughly 90% were seen once. Time point described: baseline pretreatment blood. This sample's treatment: 15 Gy SBRT to primary tumor, nephrectomy 4 weeks later. The sequenced sample was blood, obtained from a patient whose treatment included radiotherapy and nephrectomy. The receptors derive from a woman aged 65 to 85 with renal cell carcinoma.

The chain carries TRBV7-2 and TRBJ1-1; 7 bases are a match to TRBD1. The V and J ends lost 4 bases and 0 bases, in that order; junction bases with no gene match: 5. Looked up from germline, CDR1 is SGHTA and CDR2 is FQGNSA. This CDR3 has 15 amino acids. Here the CDR3 reads CASSYLTGLNTEAFF. CDR3 sequence (DNA): TGTGCCAGCAGCTACCTGACAGGGCTGAACACTGAAGCTTTCTTT. The variable domain in full, with the rest retrieved from reference TRBV7-2 and TRBJ1-1, is GAGVSQSPSNKVTEKGKDVELRCDPISGHTALYWYRQSLGQGLEFLIYFQGNSAPDKSGLPSDRFSAERTGGSVSTLTIQRTQQEDSAVYLCASSYLTGLNTEAFFGQGTRLTVV.

The V and J genes are TRBV19 and TRBJ2-7; 7 positions match TRBD2. The CDR3 is 16 residues long. Germline assignment: CDR1 LNHDA and CDR2 SQIVND (reference sequence). V shed 5 bases, J shed 0 bases, and the junction held 10 bases outside the gene matches. The CDR3 DNA reads as TGTGCCAGTAGTCCCTTAGGACTAGAAAGCTCCTACGAGCAGTACTTC. This encodes CASSPLGLESSYEQYF. Together with reference TRBV19 and TRBJ2-7, the CDR3 gives the full variable domain: DGGITQSPKYLFRKEGQNVTLSCEQNLNHDAMYWYRQDPGQGLRLIYYSQIVNDFQKGDIAEGYSVSREKKESFPLTVTSAQKNPTAFYLCASSPLGLESSYEQYFGPGTRLTVT.

This chain uses TRBV11-3 with TRBJ1-1; maybe TRBD1 (5 bases). Trimming took off 7 bases at V and 7 bases at J, with 10 bases between the two ends. Germline CDR1 is SGHNT and CDR2 is YENEEA. The CDR3 consists of 11 residues. CDR3 DNA sequence: TGTGCCAGCACGGCAGGGTTTGAAGCTTTCTTT. Amino acid sequence: CASTAGFEAFF.

This chain connects TRBV5-1 to TRBJ1-1; TRBD1 matches 8 bases. Germline trimming cut 4 bases from V and 1 base from J; bases unmatched to any gene: 6. The CDR3 runs 15 residues. Germline loops: CDR1 SGHRS, CDR2 YFSETQ. The CDR3 DNA reads as TGCGCCAGCAGCCCGCGACAGGGGCGGAACACTGAAGCTTTCTTT. Translation: CASSPRQGRNTEAFF.

The chain uses TRBV14 and TRBJ2-1; D tentatively reads TRBD1 or TRBD2 (6 bases each). V shed 1 base and J shed 0 bases, with 19 bases lying between them. The CDR3 consists of 19 residues. In germline, CDR1 is SGHDN, CDR2 FVKESK. CDR3 sequence (DNA): TGTGCCAGCAGCCAAGGTCGGGGGCCCTATGCAAACTCCTACAATGAGCAGTTCTTC. Its protein is CASSQGRGPYANSYNEQFF.

The DNA for the CDR3 is TGCGCCAAAGAGCGGGGAACAGATACGCAGTATTTT. Residues: CAKERGTDTQYF. The rearrangement joins TRBV10-1 to TRBJ2-3; TRBD2 agrees at 7 bases. J lost 3 bases, V lost 10 bases, and 4 bases had no gene match. This CDR3 contains 12 residues. Germline CDR1 and CDR2: WNHNN and SYGVQD (reference sequence).

The chain links TRBV7-2 to TRBJ2-7; 8 bases fit TRBD1. The CDR3 length is 15 residues. The junction had 5 bases not matched to a gene; V was cut back by 1 base and J by 3 bases. Germline loops: CDR1 SGHTA, CDR2 FQGNSA. The CDR3 DNA follows: TGTGCCAGCAGCTTAGGGACAGGGCGCAACTACGAGCAGTACTTC. Translating it yields CASSLGTGRNYEQYF.

The chain employs TRBV6-5 and TRBJ1-1; 8 bases are shared with TRBD1. The germline V gene encodes CDR1 MNHEY and CDR2 SVGAGI. J was trimmed by 2 bases and V by 1 base; bases with no gene match: 6. CDR3 length: 16 amino acids. The CDR3 DNA is TGTGCCAGCAGTTACTTAACGACAGGGGCTAACACTGAAGCTTTCTTT. Amino acid sequence: CASSYLTTGANTEAFF.

The V gene is TRBV19, the J gene TRBJ1-3; TRBD1 matches at 8 bases. This CDR3 contains 15 residues. V dropped 3 bases and J dropped 2; count of bases not matched to a gene: 3. Germline lookup yields CDR1 LNHDA and CDR2 SQIVND (reference sequence). Written as DNA, the CDR3 is TGTGCCAGTAGTATTGGCAGGGGGCCTGGAAACACCATATATTTT. Residues: CASSIGRGPGNTIYF.

The chain combines TRBV30 with TRBJ1-6; 7 nucleotides line up with TRBD1. Germline lookup yields CDR1 GTSNPN and CDR2 SVGIG (reference sequence). The CDR3 extends over 13 amino acids. With V trimmed by 4 bases and J by 7 bases, 4 bases remained unmatched. The CDR3: CAWKGAGNSPLHF. The CDR3 DNA follows: TGTGCCTGGAAGGGGGCTGGGAATTCACCCCTCCACTTT.

In this sample, this clone turned up a few times. V and J are TRBV6-6 and TRBJ1-6, with D hard to call. Germline lookup yields CDR1 MNHNY and CDR2 SVGAGI (reference sequence). CDR3 size: 15 residues. V lost 6 bases and J lost 4, with 13 bases in between. CDR3 DNA: TGTGCCAGCAGCCCAGCCGACCAGTATAATTCACCCCTCCACTTT. Its protein product is CASSPADQYNSPLHF.

V is TRBV19 and J is TRBJ2-7; D is perhaps TRBD1 or TRBD2 (5 bases each). The V gene's germline CDR1 is LNHDA and CDR2 SQIVND (reference sequence). This CDR3 spans 13 amino acids. The V end was cut by 7 bases, the J end by 0 bases, with 10 bases between. The CDR3 loop reads CASNWGPSYEQYF. CDR3 DNA sequence: TGTGCCAGTAACTGGGGACCCTCCTACGAGCAGTACTTC.

The CDR3 protein is CASRRDNYNEQFF. In DNA form, the CDR3 reads TGTGCCAGCAGACGGGACAACTACAATGAGCAGTTCTTC. The gene calls are TRBV2 and TRBJ2-1; D is possibly TRBD1 (6 bases). Trimming stripped 6 bases from V and 3 bases from J, with 9 bases between. The CDR3 loop spans 13 amino acids. Germline V lookup: CDR1 SNHLY, CDR2 FYNNEI.

This chain connects TRBV7-2 to TRBJ2-2; 9 nucleotides agree with TRBD2. J was trimmed by 5 bases and V by 1 base; bases with no gene match: 2. The CDR3 totals 15 residues. The germline gives CDR1 SGHTA, CDR2 FQGNSA. CDR3 DNA sequence: TGTGCCAGCAGCTTAGGCCTAGCGGGGACCGGGGAGCTGTTTTTT. This encodes CASSLGLAGTGELFF.

The rearrangement joins TRBV9 to TRBJ2-3; 9 bases match TRBD2. The CDR3 runs 15 residues. V shed 2 bases, J shed 3 bases, and the junction held 4 bases outside the gene matches. CDR1 and CDR2 from the germline V gene are SGDLS and YYNGEE. CDR3 region: CASSVAGGPTDTQYF. The CDR3, as DNA: TGTGCCAGCAGCGTGGCGGGGGGGCCGACAGATACGCAGTATTTT.

The chain employs TRBV9 and TRBJ2-2; D remains unclear. The CDR3 loop spans 14 amino acids. Deletions cut 1 base from V and 1 base from J, with 5 bases between. Germline loops: CDR1 SGDLS, CDR2 YYNGEE. CDR3 sequence (DNA): TGTGCCAGCAGCGTAAAGGGGAACACCGGGGAGCTGTTTTTT. Encoded protein: CASSVKGNTGELFF.

This clone was observed once. The J gene is TRBJ2-3, the V gene TRBV10-3, with D possibly matching TRBD1 (6 bases). Germline assignment: CDR1 ENHRY and CDR2 SYGVKD. V was shortened by 10 bases and J by 6 bases, with 14 bases between the two germline ends. This CDR3 has 12 amino acids. CDR3 DNA: TGTGCCACAGGGGTGGGGTTGGATACGCAGTATTTT. This translates into CATGVGLDTQYF.

The genes are TRBV19 and TRBJ1-1; tentatively, D is TRBD1 (5 bases). This CDR3 spans 14 amino acids. V lost 5 bases and J lost 2, with 12 bases in between. Germline assignment: CDR1 LNHDA and CDR2 SQIVND (reference sequence). For the CDR3, the DNA is TGTGCCAGTAGTTCCGGGACTTATAACACTGAAGCTTTCTTT. This encodes CASSSGTYNTEAFF.

The rearrangement links TRBV11-1 to TRBJ2-6; a possible D gene is TRBD1 (6 bases). Trimming took off 2 bases at V and 0 bases at J, with 8 bases between the two ends. CDR1 is SGHAT, CDR2 FQDESV, per germline (reference sequence). The CDR3 has 16 amino acids. CDR3 sequence (DNA): TGTGCCAGCAGCTTATGGGACACCTCTGGGGCCAACGTCCTGACTTTC. Amino acids: CASSLWDTSGANVLTF.

The chain couples TRBV5-5 to TRBJ2-7; 11 bases line up with TRBD1. The length of the CDR3 is 14 residues. The germline V gene encodes CDR1 SGHKS and CDR2 YYEKEE (reference sequence). V shed 4 bases and J 4 bases; nucleotides not matched to a gene: 4. CDR3 nucleotides: TGTGCCAGCAGCCGGACAGGGGGCAGTTACGAGCAGTACTTC. It translates to CASSRTGGSYEQYF.

The chain combines TRBV5-1 with TRBJ1-1; 9 nucleotides agree with TRBD1. Germline CDR1 and CDR2: SGHRS and YFSETQ. V lost 1 base and J lost 5; bases outside the gene matches: 6. CDR3 size: 15 residues. CDR3 sequence: CASSLTGQGLTEAFF. The CDR3 DNA follows: TGCGCCAGCAGCTTGACAGGACAGGGGTTAACTGAAGCTTTCTTT.

The V gene is TRBV27, the J gene TRBJ1-6; D perhaps matches TRBD1 (5 bases). Germline CDR1 reads MNHEY; CDR2 reads SMNVEV (reference sequence). The CDR3 is made up of 14 amino acids. The V end lost 8 bases, the J end lost 2 bases, and 10 bases lay between the germline ends. This chain's CDR3 is CASLPTAYNSPLHF. The CDR3 DNA reads as TGTGCCAGCCTCCCGACAGCCTATAATTCACCCCTCCACTTT.

This clone came up a few times. CDR3 region: CASRRGLNTEAFF. The DNA of the CDR3 is TGTGCCAGTAGGCGGGGGCTGAACACTGAAGCTTTCTTT. The rearrangement links TRBV19 to TRBJ1-1; TRBD1 is a possible D gene (6 bases). Germline-derived CDR1 and CDR2 are LNHDA and SQIVND (reference sequence). The CDR3 is made up of 13 amino acids. Deletions cut 6 bases from V and 0 bases from J, with 8 bases between.

CDR3 sequence reads: CASSLTAPQETQYF. In nucleotides, the CDR3 is TGCGCCAGCAGCTTGACTGCCCCACAAGAGACCCAGTACTTC. The chain is built from TRBV5-1 and TRBJ2-5; D unresolved. Germline lookup yields CDR1 SGHRS and CDR2 YFSETQ. Between the trimmed V and J ends, which lost 1 base and 2 bases, there was a span of 9 bases. CDR3 length: 14 residues.

This clone has just a few counts. The gene calls are TRBV6-4 and TRBJ1-6, with D perhaps matching TRBD1 (5 bases). CDR1 is MRHNA, CDR2 SNTAGT, per germline. V lost 6 bases and J lost 8, with 11 bases in between. The CDR3 consists of 13 residues. CDR3 protein: CASSEGRDSPLHF. The CDR3 nucleotides are TGTGCCAGCAGCGAGGGGAGGGATTCACCCCTCCACTTT.

The CDR3, as DNA: TGTGCCAGCAGCTTTAGCCTTAATGAGCAGTTCTTC. Translating gives CASSFSLNEQFF. The chain carries TRBV7-9 and TRBJ2-1; D call uncertain. The CDR3 covers 12 residues. The V gene's germline CDR1 is SEHNR and CDR2 FQNEAQ (reference sequence). V dropped 3 bases and J dropped 7 bases, with 7 bases sitting between them.

The chain is built from TRBV27 and TRBJ2-1, with no clear D. There are 17 residues in the CDR3. Trimming stripped 5 bases from V and 6 bases from J, with 23 bases between. CDR1 is MNHEY, CDR2 SMNVEV, per germline (reference sequence). CDR3 protein: CASSLLDLKKNSNEQFF. CDR3 bases: TGTGCCAGCAGTCTCCTCGACTTGAAGAAAAACAGCAATGAGCAGTTCTTC.

The V and J genes are TRBV4-3 and TRBJ1-2, with 11 bases aligning to TRBD1. Per germline, CDR1 LGHNA and CDR2 YSLEER. CDR3 length: 14 amino acids. J was trimmed by 7 bases and V by 4 bases; bases with no gene match: 5. The DNA for the CDR3 is TGCGCCAGCAGCCGGGACAGGGGGTCGGGTGGCTACACCTTC. Protein: CASSRDRGSGGYTF.

This clone was picked up one time. The V gene is TRBV19, the J gene TRBJ1-5; no firm D call. The CDR3 is 13 residues long. Germline assignment: CDR1 LNHDA and CDR2 SQIVND (reference sequence). Trimming left V 3 bases short and J 4 bases short, with 7 bases between. The CDR3 DNA reads as TGTGCCAGTAGTATTAGACATAATCAGCCCCAGCATTTT. Translating it yields CASSIRHNQPQHF.